This TCR beta chain was documented in a study of vaccination effects on CD4 cells after COVID-19. Overall study context: Every well got 1.5 million to 2.5 million PBMC, which were grown with about 10 IU/ml IL-2 and about 9.2 ug/ml peptides.

A word on this clone: Its antigen is unknown.

General study findings and limits: By a late point after vaccination, infection- and vaccine-induced clones had shrunk markedly through clonal contraction. Few convalescent patients and no early post-infection timepoints were included in the study.

Culture lasted 10 days before CD4+ T cell isolation. Either the mRNA-1273 or the BNT162b2 vaccine was given to participants as two doses. Cells had half their medium changed to IL-2 medium on days 3 and 7. Profiling relied on immunoSEQ multiplex PCR, and the TCRdb table lists in-frame clones only, not all of them. The top ten hold about 4.4% of the sample, which has 45,000 to 65,000 clones, under 85% seen once. Trimming cost V 11 bases and J 4 bases, with 12 bases left between them. Germline CDR1 is ENHRY and CDR2 is SYGVKD. The length of the CDR3 is 13 residues. The input for sequencing was CD4+ T cells from PBMCs cultured without peptide, taken after COVID-19 vaccination. The clonotype was recovered from a human donor who received a COVID-19 vaccine. The chain joins TRBV10-3 to TRBJ2-6, with D perhaps TRBD1 (5 bases). CDR3 nucleotides: TGTGCCGCCAGGGTTGAGGGGGCCAACGTCCTGACTTTC. This encodes CAARVEGANVLTF.